Below are 22 T cell receptor beta chains sequenced from a single sample in a study of cytomegalovirus exposure and HLA in healthy donors (dated by TCRdb to about 2017). The receptor library was made with the immunoSEQ multiplex PCR assay. The multiplex PCR relied on a mix of 60 forward primers for TCR Vbeta segments and 13 reverse primers for TCR Jbeta segments. In TCRdb, the immuneACCESS table is reduced to in-frame sequences with V and J assigned. These tables do not hold every clone; where another copy was compared, an unresolved V gene accounts for under half, and the others remain unexplained. The sample table contains fewer than 130,000 clones; only one count was recorded for around 78% of them. The ten largest clones capture around 1.3% of the sample. The sample was PBMCs. The receptors come from a woman aged 30 to 39 in good health and CMV-seronegative.

A note on this clone: Within the sample, other DNA sequences also encode this same CDR3. The V and J genes are TRBV13 and TRBJ2-5, with D perhaps TRBD2 (6 bases). The CDR3 is 13 amino acids. The germline V gene encodes CDR1 PRHDT and CDR2 FYEKMQ (reference sequence). Trimming removed 1 base from V and 4 bases from J, with 7 bases in between. CDR3 residues: CASSLVGGETQYF. The CDR3 nucleotides are TGTGCCAGCAGCTTAGTGGGGGGAGAGACCCAGTACTTC.

The chain is built from TRBV9 and TRBJ2-1; 7 bases agree with TRBD1. The CDR3 contains 14 residues. J gave up 10 bases and V 1 base, and 8 bases lay outside the gene matches. Germline CDR1 SGDLS, CDR2 YYNGEE. CDR3 amino acids: CASSVILGTDEQFF. CDR3 sequence (DNA): TGTGCCAGCAGCGTAATCCTGGGGACAGACGAGCAGTTCTTC.

A remark on this clone: At one end, the junction sequence differs from germline, possibly due to a read error. The rearrangement joins TRBV7-7 to TRBJ2-1; 11 nucleotides agree with TRBD2. The CDR3 consists of 17 residues. Germline CDR1 SSHAT, CDR2 FNYEAQ (reference sequence). The DNA for the CDR3 is TGTGCTAGCAGCGGACTAGCGGGCCCGAGCTCCTACAATGAGCAGTTCTTC. Its protein product is CASSGLAGPSSYNEQFF.

The J gene is TRBJ2-1, the V gene TRBV13, with 11 bases fitting TRBD2. The trim removed 6 bases at V and 4 bases at J, leaving 14 bases unmatched. The CDR3 loop spans 18 amino acids. Germline CDR1 is PRHDT and CDR2 is FYEKMQ (reference sequence). The CDR3 sequence: CASSTAPPGLAAYNEQFF. CDR3 DNA sequence: TGTGCCAGCAGTACCGCCCCTCCGGGACTAGCGGCATACAATGAGCAGTTCTTC. The whole variable domain, filled in from reference TRBV13 and TRBJ2-1, reads AAGVIQSPRHLIKEKRETATLKCYPIPRHDTVYWYQQGPGQDPQFLISFYEKMQSDKGSIPDRFSAQQFSDYHSELNMSSLELGDSALYFCASSTAPPGLAAYNEQFFGPGTRLTVL.

This chain links TRBV5-1 with TRBJ2-7, with D perhaps matching TRBD2 (5 bases). Trimming took off 4 bases at V and 0 bases at J, with 8 bases between the two ends. The germline CDR1 and CDR2 sequences are SGHRS and YFSETQ. This CDR3 contains 13 residues. The CDR3 DNA reads TGCGCCAGCAGCCCCGACTACTCCTACGAGCAGTACTTC. Translated, it gives CASSPDYSYEQYF.

The chain joins TRBV2 to TRBJ2-7; 12 nucleotides match TRBD2. This CDR3 contains 15 residues. Germline V lookup: CDR1 SNHLY, CDR2 FYNNEI. V lost 4 bases, J lost 5 bases, and 6 bases stayed unmatched. CDR3 sequence (DNA): TGTGCCAGCAGTGGACTAGCGGGAGTTAACAACGAGCAGTACTTC. This gives the protein CASSGLAGVNNEQYF.

The chain carries TRBV4-1 and TRBJ2-2, with TRBD2 matching 11 bases. CDR1 and CDR2 (germline): MGHRA, YSYEKL. With V trimmed by 0 bases and J by 5 bases, 5 bases remained unmatched. CDR3 length: 17 residues. The CDR3 here is CASSQEPTSGVTGELFF. The CDR3 bases are TGCGCCAGCAGCCAAGAACCGACTAGCGGGGTAACCGGGGAGCTGTTTTTT.

The chain carries TRBV5-1 and TRBJ2-1; D call uncertain. Germline CDR1 is SGHRS and CDR2 is YFSETQ. The CDR3 is 13 amino acids. V was trimmed by 0 bases and J by 5 bases, leaving 6 bases between them. Here the CDR3 reads CASSLAVDNEQFF. For the CDR3, the DNA is TGCGCCAGCAGCTTGGCCGTTGACAATGAGCAGTTCTTC.

The rearrangement links TRBV7-9 to TRBJ1-5, with D possibly TRBD1 on 6 matching bases. The CDR3 length is 14 residues. The V end lost 2 bases, the J end lost 5 bases, and 10 bases lay between the germline ends. The germline V gene encodes CDR1 SEHNR and CDR2 FQNEAQ (reference sequence). CDR3 DNA: TGTGCCAGCAGCTTACAGGGGAACCATCAGCCCCAGCATTTT. Translation: CASSLQGNHQPQHF.

The rearrangement uses TRBV13 and TRBJ2-1; perhaps TRBD1 as D (6 bases). Germline V gene lookup returns CDR1 PRHDT and CDR2 FYEKMQ (reference sequence). V lost 4 bases and J lost 3, with 16 bases in between. This CDR3 comprises 16 residues. Here the CDR3 reads CASSSAGVRVYNEQFF. CDR3 coding DNA: TGTGCCAGCAGCTCGGCAGGGGTGCGGGTCTACAATGAGCAGTTCTTC.

The chain employs TRBV7-9 and TRBJ2-5, with 7 nucleotides matching TRBD1. The CDR3 is 14 residues long. CDR1 and CDR2 from the germline V gene are SEHNR and FQNEAQ (reference sequence). The J segment lost 3 bases and the V segment lost 4 bases, leaving 5 bases of the junction unmatched. The CDR3 loop reads CASSSPDREETQYF. CDR3 coding DNA: TGTGCCAGCAGCTCTCCCGACAGGGAAGAGACCCAGTACTTC.

This chain connects TRBV10-3 to TRBJ1-2; possible D gene TRBD1, 6 bases. The CDR3 is 13 residues long. The germline V gene encodes CDR1 ENHRY and CDR2 SYGVKD. V lost 0 bases to trimming and J lost 5 bases, with 7 bases between them. The CDR3 spells CAISESQGYGYTF. The DNA of the CDR3 is TGTGCCATCAGTGAGTCCCAGGGGTATGGCTACACCTTC.

This rearrangement joins TRBV15 to TRBJ2-7, with 7 bases lining up with TRBD1. CDR3 size: 16 residues. The V gene's germline CDR1 is LNHNV and CDR2 YYDKDF (reference sequence). Germline trimming cut 0 bases from V and 2 bases from J; bases unmatched to any gene: 7. The CDR3 loop is CATSREGQAEAYEQYF. In DNA, the CDR3 is TGTGCCACCAGCAGAGAAGGACAGGCCGAAGCCTACGAGCAGTACTTC.

This sequence joins TRBV27 and TRBJ2-6; D gene uncertain. V lost 5 bases and J 0 bases, leaving 5 bases between the germline ends. This CDR3 has 14 amino acids. Germline CDR1 and CDR2: MNHEY and SMNVEV (reference sequence). The CDR3, as DNA: TGTGCCAGCAGTGTCCGCTCTGGGGCCAACGTCCTGACTTTC. This codes for CASSVRSGANVLTF.

J is TRBJ2-7 and V is TRBV6-6, with 9 bases identical to TRBD2. Germline loops: CDR1 MNHNY, CDR2 SVGAGI (reference sequence). The CDR3 has 15 amino acids. Trimming removed 2 bases from V and 4 bases from J; junction bases left unmatched: 6. The CDR3 loop is CASSYLAGQRYEQYF. Here the CDR3 DNA reads TGTGCCAGCAGTTACCTAGCGGGGCAACGATACGAGCAGTACTTC.

The V and J genes are TRBV7-6 and TRBJ1-4; 10 nucleotides align to TRBD1. This CDR3 is built from 17 residues. The V and J ends lost 2 bases and 6 bases, in that order; junction bases with no gene match: 9. From germline, CDR1 is SGHVS and CDR2 FNYEAQ. In nucleotides, the CDR3 is TGTGCCAGCAGCTTAAAGCTAAGGGACAGGGGTGATGAAAAACTGTTTTTT. This translates into CASSLKLRDRGDEKLFF.

The J gene is TRBJ2-7, the V gene TRBV30; D might be TRBD2 (5 bases). The CDR3 length is 13 residues. V shed 0 bases and J shed 6 bases, with 12 bases lying between them. CDR1 and CDR2 from the germline V gene are GTSNPN and SVGIG (reference sequence). The CDR3 nucleotides read TGTGCCTGGAGTGTACAGCGGTCGGGCGAGCAGTACTTC. It encodes CAWSVQRSGEQYF.

This chain connects TRBV4-2 to TRBJ2-1; 13 positions agree with TRBD2. The CDR3 runs 15 residues. The J segment lost 7 bases and the V segment lost 4 bases, leaving 4 bases of the junction unmatched. Germline CDR1 reads LGHNA; CDR2 reads YNFKEQ. The CDR3 sequence: CASSRTSGGVNEQFF. The CDR3 DNA reads TGTGCCAGCAGCCGGACTAGCGGGGGTGTAAATGAGCAGTTCTTC.

The genes are TRBV29-1 and TRBJ2-7; 9 nucleotides match TRBD1. CDR3 length: 15 amino acids. V lost 1 base to trimming and J lost 4 bases; unmatched junction nucleotides: 8. Germline V gene data show CDR1 as SQVTM and CDR2 as ANQGSEA. CDR3 nucleotides: TGCAGCGTTGAAGGGGTACAGGGGGCAAGGTACGAGCAGTACTTC. Protein product: CSVEGVQGARYEQYF.

The chain recombines TRBV30 with TRBJ2-2, with D possibly being TRBD2 (5 bases). CDR3 length: 13 residues. Germline values: CDR1 GTSNPN, CDR2 SVGIG (reference sequence). V shed 2 bases and J shed 1 base, with 5 bases lying between them. The CDR3 DNA is TGTGCCTGGAGTCGGGAGAACACCGGGGAGCTGTTTTTT. It is translated as CAWSRENTGELFF.

This chain connects TRBV27 to TRBJ2-1; 7 bases are a match to TRBD2. Germline-derived CDR1 and CDR2 are MNHEY and SMNVEV (reference sequence). The CDR3 is 12 residues long. V lost 8 bases and J lost 7; bases outside the gene matches: 5. DNA for the CDR3: TGTGCCAGCGCCGGGAGGAGGAATGAGCAGTTCTTC. This sequence encodes CASAGRRNEQFF.

The chain couples TRBV2 to TRBJ2-7; 9 bases are shared with TRBD1. V lost 7 bases, J lost 5 bases, and 6 bases stayed unmatched. There are 13 residues in the CDR3. Germline values: CDR1 SNHLY, CDR2 FYNNEI. Written as DNA, the CDR3 is TGTGCCAGCACCGGGACAGGGATGGACGAGCAGTACTTC. Protein product: CASTGTGMDEQYF.